The TCR beta chain described here comes from a study of cytomegalovirus exposure and HLA in healthy donors. Use of 60 Vbeta and 13 Jbeta primers characterized the PCR. Measured with immunoSEQ multiplex PCR; TCRdb has only the in-frame clones, and not every one. This table holds 150,000 to 200,000 clones, around four fifths found once. Germline CDR1 is WSHSY and CDR2 is SAAADI. The V and J ends lost 5 bases and 0 bases respectively, with 16 bases between them. The CDR3 covers 17 residues. Sequences were obtained from PBMCs. The TCR comes from a man between 18 and 29 years old in good health and CMV-seropositive. This chain connects TRBV10-2 to TRBJ2-2; D is possibly TRBD1 (5 bases). For the CDR3, the DNA is TGCGCCAGCAGTTTTGATCCGCCAGGGCCGAACACCGGGGAGCTGTTTTTT. The encoded protein is CASSFDPPGPNTGELFF.